This T cell receptor beta chain came from a study of CD8 T cells in ankylosing spondylitis. The authors made TCR beta libraries by quantitative 5'-RACE with molecular barcodes. Each CDR3 protein gets one entry after TCRdb re-called the 5' RACE reads with MiXCR. Among 200,000 to 250,000 distinct CDR3 sequences listed, 25% to 30% were seen once. Study-level findings and limits: Disease-linked clones were reportedly significantly enriched in matched ankylosing spondylitis synovial fluid. Characteristic, it appeared, of ankylosing spondylitis blood was a TCR beta motif of about eight highly homologous variants.

In the case of this clonotype: Its cognate antigen is unknown.

Germline V lookup: CDR1 DFQATT, CDR2 SNEGSKA (reference sequence). The CDR3 is 15 amino acids. V was clipped by 0 bases and J by 5 bases; unmatched bases: 10. The TCR was taken from a male donor with ankylosing spondylitis or in good health (not recorded which). Sample: blood, either unsorted or a sorted T cell fraction (not recorded which). The chain couples TRBV20-1 to TRBJ2-7; TRBD1 agrees at 7 bases. The CDR3 nucleotides read TGCAGTGCTAGAGATCTAAAACAGGGGATCAACGAGCAGTACTTC. It codes for CSARDLKQGINEQYF.